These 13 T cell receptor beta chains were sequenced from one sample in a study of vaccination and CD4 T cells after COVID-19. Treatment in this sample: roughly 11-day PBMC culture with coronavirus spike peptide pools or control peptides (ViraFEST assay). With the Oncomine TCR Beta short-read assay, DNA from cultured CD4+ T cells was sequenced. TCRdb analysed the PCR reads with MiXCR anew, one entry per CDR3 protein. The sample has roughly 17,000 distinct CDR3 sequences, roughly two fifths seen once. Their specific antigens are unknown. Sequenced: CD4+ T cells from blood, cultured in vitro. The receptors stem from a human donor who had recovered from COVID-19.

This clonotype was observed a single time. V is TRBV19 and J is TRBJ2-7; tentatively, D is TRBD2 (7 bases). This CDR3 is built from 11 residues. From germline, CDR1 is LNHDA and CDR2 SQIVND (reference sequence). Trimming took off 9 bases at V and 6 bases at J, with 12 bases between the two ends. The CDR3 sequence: CASTGRGEQYF. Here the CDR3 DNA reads TGTGCCAGCACAGGGAGGGGCGAGCAGTACTTC.

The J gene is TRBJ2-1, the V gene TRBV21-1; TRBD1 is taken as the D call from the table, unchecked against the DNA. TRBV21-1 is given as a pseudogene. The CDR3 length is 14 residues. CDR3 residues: CASSKGGRGDEQFF. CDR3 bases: TGTGCCAGCAGCAAAGGGGGCAGAGGCGATGAGCAGTTCTTC.

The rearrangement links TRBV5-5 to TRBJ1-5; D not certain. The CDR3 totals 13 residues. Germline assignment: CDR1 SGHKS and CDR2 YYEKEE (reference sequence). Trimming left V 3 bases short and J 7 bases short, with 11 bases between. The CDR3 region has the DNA TGTGCCAGCAGCTGGGAGCTTCAGCAGCCCCAGCATTTT. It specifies CASSWELQQPQHF.

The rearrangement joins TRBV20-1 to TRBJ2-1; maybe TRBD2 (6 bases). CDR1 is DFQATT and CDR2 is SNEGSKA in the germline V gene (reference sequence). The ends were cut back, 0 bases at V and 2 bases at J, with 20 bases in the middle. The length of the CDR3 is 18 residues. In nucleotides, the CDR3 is TGCAGTGCTAGAGAAGCCCTGTGGGCGCGGGATCCCTACAATGAGCAGTTCTTC. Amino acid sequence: CSAREALWARDPYNEQFF.

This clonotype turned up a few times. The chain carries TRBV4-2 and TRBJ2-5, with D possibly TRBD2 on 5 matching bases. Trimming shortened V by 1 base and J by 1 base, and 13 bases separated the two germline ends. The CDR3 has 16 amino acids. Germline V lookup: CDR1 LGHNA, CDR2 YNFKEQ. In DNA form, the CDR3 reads TGTGCCAGCAGCCAAGCCTCTGCGGGTTTCCAAGAGACCCAGTACTTC. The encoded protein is CASSQASAGFQETQYF.

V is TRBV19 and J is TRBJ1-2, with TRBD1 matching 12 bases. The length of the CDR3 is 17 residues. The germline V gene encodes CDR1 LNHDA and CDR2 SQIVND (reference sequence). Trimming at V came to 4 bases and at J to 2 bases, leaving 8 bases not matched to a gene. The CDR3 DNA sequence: TGTGCCAGTAGTACTCCGGGACAGGGGGCTTTCAACTATGGCTACACCTTC. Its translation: CASSTPGQGAFNYGYTF.

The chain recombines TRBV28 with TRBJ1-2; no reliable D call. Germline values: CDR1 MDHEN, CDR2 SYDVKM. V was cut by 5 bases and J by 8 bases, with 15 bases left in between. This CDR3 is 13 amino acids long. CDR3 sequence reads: CASSLQGLGGYTF. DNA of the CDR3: TGTGCCAGCAGTCTACAAGGGCTAGGAGGCTACACCTTC.

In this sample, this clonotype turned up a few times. The CDR3 loop is CASSTGTLAANQPQHF. For the CDR3, the DNA is TGTGCCAGCAGTACTGGGACGCTAGCAGCAAATCAGCCCCAGCATTTT. The chain carries TRBV6-1 and TRBJ1-5, with a possible D match to TRBD1 (5 bases). V shed 5 bases and J shed 4 bases, with 18 bases lying between them. The CDR3 spans 16 residues. Germline values: CDR1 MNHNS, CDR2 SASEGT.

Here the CDR3 DNA reads TGCGCCAGCAGCTTTTCGGGGGGAAGAATGAACACTGAAGCTTTCTTT. Encoded protein: CASSFSGGRMNTEAFF. The chain links TRBV5-1 to TRBJ1-1, with D tentatively TRBD1 (5 bases). The CDR3 extends over 16 amino acids. In germline, CDR1 is SGHRS, CDR2 YFSETQ. Trimming took off 2 bases at V and 0 bases at J, with 14 bases between the two ends.

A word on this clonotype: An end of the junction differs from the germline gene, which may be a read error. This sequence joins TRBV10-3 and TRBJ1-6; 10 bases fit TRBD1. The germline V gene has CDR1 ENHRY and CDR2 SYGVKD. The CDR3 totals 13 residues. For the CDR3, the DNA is TGCGCCATCAGGGACAGGGGTGATTCACCCCTCCGCTTT. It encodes CAIRDRGDSPLRF.

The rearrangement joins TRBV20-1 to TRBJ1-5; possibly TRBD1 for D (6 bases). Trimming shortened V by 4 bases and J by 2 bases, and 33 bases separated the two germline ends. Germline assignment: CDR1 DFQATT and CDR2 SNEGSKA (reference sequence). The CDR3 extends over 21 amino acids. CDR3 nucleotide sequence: TGCAGTGCTATGGTGCGGTTGGGGGCCGCCGAAAACTACTATGGCAATCAGCCCCAGCATTTT. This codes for CSAMVRLGAAENYYGNQPQHF.

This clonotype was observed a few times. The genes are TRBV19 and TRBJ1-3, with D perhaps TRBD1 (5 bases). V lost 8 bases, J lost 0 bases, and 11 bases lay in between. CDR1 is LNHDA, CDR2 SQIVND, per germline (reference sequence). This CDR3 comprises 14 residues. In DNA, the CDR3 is TGTGCCAGTCAGACAGAGGACTCTGGAAACACCATATATTTT. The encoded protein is CASQTEDSGNTIYF. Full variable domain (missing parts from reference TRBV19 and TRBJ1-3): DGGITQSPKYLFRKEGQNVTLSCEQNLNHDAMYWYRQDPGQGLRLIYYSQIVNDFQKGDIAEGYSVSREKKESFPLTVTSAQKNPTAFYLCASQTEDSGNTIYFGEGSWLTVV.

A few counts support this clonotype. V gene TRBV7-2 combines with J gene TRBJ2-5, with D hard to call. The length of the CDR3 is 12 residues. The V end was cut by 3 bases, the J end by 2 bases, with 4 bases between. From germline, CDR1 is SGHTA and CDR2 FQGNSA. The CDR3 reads CASSLFQETQYF. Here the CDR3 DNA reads TGTGCCAGCAGCTTGTTTCAAGAGACCCAGTACTTC.